This TCR beta chain was profiled in a study of shared clonotypes between healthy human individuals. Study information: The plates for each donor numbered three CD4 naive, three CD4 memory, two CD8 naive and one CD8 memory. Whole-study findings and limits: Rarefaction showed sorted-subset sequencing was incomplete despite large depth. Naive subsets tended to show greater estimated richness than memory subsets.

The CDR3 runs to 15 residues. In germline, CDR1 is SGHRS, CDR2 YFSETQ. J gave up 2 bases and V 4 bases, and 9 bases lay outside the gene matches. It was around 180 ng DNA, 31,000 or so T cell genomes, that sorted-subset replicate PCRs used. Clones were read by immunoSEQ multiplex PCR, and TCRdb kept only the in-frame ones, dropping some. The table includes around 2,000,000 clones, 95% detected once. Of note for this clone: Its antigen remains unidentified.

This receptor was taken from a man aged 18 to 30 in good health. Sequencing was performed on naive CD4+ T cells sorted from blood. Subset reported: CD45RA+ positively selected. The V and J genes are TRBV5-1 and TRBJ2-7, with 7 bases fitting TRBD1. CDR3: CASSNPTGVPYEQYF. In nucleotides, the CDR3 is TGCGCCAGCAGCAATCCAACAGGGGTTCCCTACGAGCAGTACTTC.